This TCR beta chain was identified in a study of T cells in Graves' hyperthyroidism and ophthalmopathy (dated by TCRdb to between 2018 and 2021). Background on the whole study: Peripheral blood was collected at initial diagnosis, before any treatment. A discovery cohort of around 98 patients, about 43 with Graves' ophthalmopathy and roughly 59 with stable Graves' hyperthyroidism, was used to find distinguishing TCR V-J signatures. Whether ophthalmopathy could be predicted prospectively was tested in an independent validation cohort made up of 18 hyperthyroidism patients plus 17 patients who later progressed to ophthalmopathy. The 100 or so discovery patients were divided at random into training and test sets in a 7:3 ratio. Thyroid tissue and blood T-cell repertoires from six Graves' hyperthyroidism patients were also compared in the study. After blood sampling, hyperthyroidism patients were treated with methimazole at a starting dose of 30 mg daily, and ophthalmopathy patients were treated with high-dose intravenous methylprednisolone. The paper reports TCR Vbeta CDR3 sequencing of more than 120 peripheral blood samples: 40 to 45 ophthalmopathy, under 85 hyperthyroidism and 17 progressor patients. Study-wide findings and limitations: Blood samples also contained most of the expanded thyroid clonotypes (frequency above 0.001), which suggests that blood repertoires may reflect thyroid immune responses. During validation, the model predicted progression to ophthalmopathy a median of approximately six months ahead of onset, with almost 71% sensitivity and more than 72% specificity. No statistical method was used to set the sample size in advance, and investigators knew the group allocation. In cross-validation, a model built on a 13 V-J signature told ophthalmopathy apart from stable hyperthyroidism with 85% to 90% sensitivity and about 81% specificity, and in testing the same model reached 80%/75%.

Ophthalmopathy patients had moderately to severely active disease, with a Clinical Activity Score of 3 or more, a NOSPECS grade of 4 or more, and a disease duration of less than 3 months. Patients with uncontrolled infections, other autoimmune diseases, pregnancy or lactation were excluded. Diagnoses were established on the basis of clinical symptoms, serum thyroxine and TRAb, thyroid ultrasound, and orbital computed tomography. PBMCs were separated from roughly 10 ml of fresh peripheral blood using Ficoll-Paque density gradient centrifugation. Total RNA was extracted with Trizol reagent, and quality was checked on an Agilent 2100 Bioanalyzer. The germline V gene yields SGHAT for CDR1 and FQNNGV for CDR2. V ends up 5 bases short and J 4 bases short, with an unmatched junction base count of 10. From cysteine to phenylalanine, the CDR3 is 15 amino acids long. Only the CDR3 DNA stays, 45 bases, in frame from base 1.

This clonotype was observed at least ten times. Its antigen is still unknown. Base qualities are not at hand, and no much larger clone is one base apart. The TCR beta CDR3 regions were amplified from the RNA transcripts. A first-round RT-PCR of the TCR CDR3 used the HTBI primer set with the Qiagen OneStep RT-PCR kit. Libraries were constructed in a second round of multiplex PCR, after which size selection and purification were carried out. Libraries were sequenced paired-end with 100 bp reads on an Illumina HiSeq2000. The original methods were these. Raw data were processed with SOAPnuke, discarding reads with adapters, uncalled bases, mean Phred below 15, or no exact constant-primer or identifier match. High-quality paired reads were merged using COPE v1.2.5, and each unique nucleotide sequence was defined as a clonotype. Clonotypes were aligned to IMGT TRBV, TRBD and TRBJ reference segments using MiTCR v1.1. The analysis included only V-J combinations with a frequency above 0.0001, which together covered roughly 99% of the repertoires. A TCS score was defined as the ratio of F50 (clonal expansion) to E x V (chaos), with BLOSUM62-based TCRdist applied between CDR3 peptides within each V-J. Welch's t-statistics and random forest reduced roughly 500 V-J features to 13, which were used in a naive Bayes classifier (R e1071). The public reads were reprocessed in TCRdb via fastp at Q25 and MiXCR, keeping in-frame beta chains. A single entry per CDR3 protein holds the most common genes and DNA from its merged rows. What appears here as the V and J calls and clone size reflects TCRdb's work, not the paper's. For this sample there are roughly 650,000 distinct CDR3 sequences; 16% appear just once. Around 3.5% of the sample belongs to the ten largest clones.

The sequence is built from TRBV11-2 and TRBJ2-5, with 7 bases in between that match TRBD2. This receptor was taken from a woman aged 40 to 50 with Graves' ophthalmopathy. The sample taken for sequencing was blood. The bases are TGTGCCAGCAGCCCATCCCGAGGCGGGAGAGAGACCCAGTACTTC. The encoded protein is CASSPSRGGRETQYF.